The 9 T cell receptor beta chains below were found in one sample sequenced in a study of Ad26.COV2.S vaccination and SARS-CoV-2 variants. Treatment given: around 19 received Ad26.COV2.S at low or high dose, single or two shots; roughly five received placebo; per-sample allocation not given. Samples were taken on day 63 after the first vaccine or placebo injection. The method was immunoSEQ multiplex PCR; TCRdb's version includes in-frame clones alone and lacks a portion of them. The sample has 330,000 or so clones, 85% to 90% seen once. The sample in question was peripheral blood, obtained in a trial of Ad26.COV2.S vaccine versus placebo. All receptors derive from a person between 18 and 65 years old who received the Ad26.COV2.S COVID-19 vaccine or a placebo.

The rearrangement links TRBV30 to TRBJ1-6; 8 nucleotides line up with TRBD1. The V and J ends lost 4 bases and 6 bases, in that order; junction bases with no gene match: 5. Germline CDR1 is GTSNPN and CDR2 is SVGIG (reference sequence). This CDR3 contains 14 residues. The CDR3, as DNA: TGTGCCTGGAACACAGGGGGACCTAATTCACCCCTCCACTTT. It encodes CAWNTGGPNSPLHF.

V is TRBV10-3 and J is TRBJ1-3; 9 bases match TRBD1. This CDR3 spans 16 amino acids. Germline V gene data show CDR1 as ENHRY and CDR2 as SYGVKD. The trim removed 5 bases at V and 2 bases at J, leaving 7 bases unmatched. CDR3 loop: CAISTSRTGAGNTIYF. The CDR3 DNA is TGTGCCATCAGTACCTCACGGACAGGGGCTGGAAACACCATATATTTT.

The chain is built from TRBV12-3 or TRBV12-4 and TRBJ1-2, with a possible D match to TRBD1 (5 bases). The CDR3 runs to 13 residues. With 5 bases removed from V and 1 base from J, the gap between germline ends came to 8 bases. CDR3 sequence: CASSMGLNYGYTF. In nucleotides, the CDR3 is TGTGCCAGCAGTATGGGGCTTAACTATGGCTACACCTTC.

The chain employs TRBV2 and TRBJ1-1; possible D gene TRBD1, 6 bases. Trimming removed 9 bases at V and 11 bases at J, with 19 bases between. CDR3 length: 12 amino acids. Germline V gene lookup returns CDR1 SNHLY and CDR2 FYNNEI. CDR3: CARLYRADAAFF. CDR3 coding DNA: TGTGCCAGATTATACAGGGCGGACGCGGCTTTCTTT.

The V call is TRBV4-2, the J call TRBJ1-4, with unresolved D. Trimming removed 0 bases at V and 3 bases at J, with 8 bases between. CDR3 length: 15 residues. Per germline, CDR1 LGHNA and CDR2 YNFKEQ. CDR3 region: CASSQDWQSNEKLFF. In DNA form, the CDR3 reads TGTGCCAGCAGCCAAGACTGGCAGTCTAATGAAAAACTGTTTTTT.

This chain uses TRBV29-1 with TRBJ2-7; TRBD2 agrees at 12 bases. The CDR3 has 14 residues. V lost 2 bases, J lost 2 bases, and 1 base stayed unmatched. The germline V gene has CDR1 SQVTM and CDR2 ANQGSEA. CDR3 protein: CSVETSGGPYEQYF. As DNA, the CDR3 is TGCAGCGTTGAAACTAGCGGGGGGCCCTACGAGCAGTACTTC.

The rearrangement uses TRBV5-4 and TRBJ2-6; D gene ambiguous. The CDR3 loop spans 14 amino acids. Germline CDR1 SGHNT, CDR2 YYREEE (reference sequence). V dropped 5 bases and J dropped 6 bases, with 12 bases sitting between them. The CDR3 here is CASRAASMANVLTF. CDR3 DNA: TGTGCCAGCAGAGCAGCTTCAATGGCCAACGTCCTGACTTTC.

The genes are TRBV5-5 and TRBJ1-2, with D hard to call. The CDR3 length is 15 residues. CDR1 and CDR2 from the germline V gene are SGHKS and YYEKEE (reference sequence). V lost 4 bases, J lost 0 bases, and 13 bases lay in between. CDR3 bases: TGTGCCAGCAGCCGGGAGGGTTATTCTAACTATGGCTACACCTTC. Its translation: CASSREGYSNYGYTF.

This clone was seen a single time. The chain is built from TRBV29-1 and TRBJ2-7; D not certain. The germline CDR1 and CDR2 sequences are SQVTM and ANQGSEA. The V end lost 4 bases, the J end lost 1 base, and 14 bases lay between the germline ends. The CDR3 length is 14 residues. The CDR3 reads CSVAPSWSSYEQYF. The CDR3 DNA is TGCAGCGTTGCCCCCTCCTGGTCATCCTACGAGCAGTACTTC.